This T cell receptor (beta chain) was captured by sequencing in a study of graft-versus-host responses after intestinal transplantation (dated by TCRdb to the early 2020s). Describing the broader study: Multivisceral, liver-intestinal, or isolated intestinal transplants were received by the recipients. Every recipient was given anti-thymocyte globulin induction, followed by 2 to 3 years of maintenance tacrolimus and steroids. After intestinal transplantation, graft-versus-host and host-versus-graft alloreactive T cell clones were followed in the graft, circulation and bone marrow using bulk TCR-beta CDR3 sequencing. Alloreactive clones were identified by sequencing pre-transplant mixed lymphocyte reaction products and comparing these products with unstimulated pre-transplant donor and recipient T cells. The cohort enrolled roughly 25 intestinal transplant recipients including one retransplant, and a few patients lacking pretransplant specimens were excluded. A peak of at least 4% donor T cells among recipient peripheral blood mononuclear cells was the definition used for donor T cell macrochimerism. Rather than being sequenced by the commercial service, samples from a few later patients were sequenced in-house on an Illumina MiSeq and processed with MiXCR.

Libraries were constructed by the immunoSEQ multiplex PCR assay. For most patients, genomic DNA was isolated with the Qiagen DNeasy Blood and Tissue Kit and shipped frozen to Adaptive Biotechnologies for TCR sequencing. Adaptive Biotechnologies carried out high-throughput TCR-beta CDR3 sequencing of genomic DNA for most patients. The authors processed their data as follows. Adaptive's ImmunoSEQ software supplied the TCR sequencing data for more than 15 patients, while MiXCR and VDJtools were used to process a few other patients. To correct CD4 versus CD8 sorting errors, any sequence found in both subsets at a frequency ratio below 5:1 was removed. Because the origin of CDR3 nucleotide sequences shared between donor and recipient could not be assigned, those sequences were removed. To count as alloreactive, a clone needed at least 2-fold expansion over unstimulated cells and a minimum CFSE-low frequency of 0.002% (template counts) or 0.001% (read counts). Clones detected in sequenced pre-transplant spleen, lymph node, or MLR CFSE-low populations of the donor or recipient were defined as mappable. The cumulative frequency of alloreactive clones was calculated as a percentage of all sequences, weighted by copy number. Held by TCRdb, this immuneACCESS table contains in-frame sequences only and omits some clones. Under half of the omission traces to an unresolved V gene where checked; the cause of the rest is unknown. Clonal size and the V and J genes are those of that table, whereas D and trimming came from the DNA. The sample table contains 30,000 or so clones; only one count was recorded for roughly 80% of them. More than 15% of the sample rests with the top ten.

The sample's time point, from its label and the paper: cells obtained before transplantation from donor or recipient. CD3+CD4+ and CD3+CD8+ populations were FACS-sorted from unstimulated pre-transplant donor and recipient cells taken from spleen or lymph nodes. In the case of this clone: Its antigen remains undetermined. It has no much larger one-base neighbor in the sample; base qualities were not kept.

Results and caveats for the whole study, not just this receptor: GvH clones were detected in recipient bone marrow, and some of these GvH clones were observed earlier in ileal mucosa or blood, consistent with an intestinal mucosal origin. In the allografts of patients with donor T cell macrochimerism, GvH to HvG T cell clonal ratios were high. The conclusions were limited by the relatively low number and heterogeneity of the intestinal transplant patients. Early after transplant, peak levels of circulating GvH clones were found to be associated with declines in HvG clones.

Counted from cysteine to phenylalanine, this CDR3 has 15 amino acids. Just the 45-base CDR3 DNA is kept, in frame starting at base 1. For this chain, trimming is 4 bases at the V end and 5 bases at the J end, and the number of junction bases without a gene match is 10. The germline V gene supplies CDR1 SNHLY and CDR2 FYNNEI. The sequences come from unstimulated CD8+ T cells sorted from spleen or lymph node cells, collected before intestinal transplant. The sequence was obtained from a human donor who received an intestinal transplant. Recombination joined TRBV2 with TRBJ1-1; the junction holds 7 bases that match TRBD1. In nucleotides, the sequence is TGTGCCAGCAGTGCTTACAGGGAGGACAGGACTGAAGCTTTCTTT. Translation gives CASSAYREDRTEAFF.